A selection of T cell receptor beta chains follows, all from one sample in a study of Ad26.COV2.S vaccination and SARS-CoV-2 variants. Here immunoSEQ multiplex PCR was the method, and the copy in TCRdb shows in-frame clones only, minus some. Of nearly 95,000 clones listed, 82% are singletons. Sample: peripheral blood, taken after recovery from COVID-19. These TCRs come from a human donor who had recovered from COVID-19. The CDR3 runs from the conserved cysteine through the conserved F or W. D genes are given only for firm matches. Only part of the rows carry a size: once, few, many, or a class if the clone is expanded.

D gene: .
J gene: TRBJ2-7
clone size: once
V gene: TRBV5-4
CDR3 protein: CASSPGRVGEQYF
CDR3 DNA: TGTGCCAGCAGCCCCGGGCGGGTGGGGGAGCAGTACTTC

D gene: TRBD2
J gene: TRBJ2-1
clone size: .
V gene: TRBV24-1
CDR3 protein: CATSDALAGGRNEQFF
CDR3 DNA: TGTGCCACCAGTGATGCACTAGCGGGAGGTCGCAATGAGCAGTTCTTC

D gene: .
J gene: TRBJ2-1
clone size: .
V gene: TRBV19
CDR3 protein: CASSIQGSNEQFF
CDR3 DNA: TGTGCCAGTAGTATACAGGGGAGCAATGAGCAGTTCTTC

D gene: .
J gene: TRBJ2-1
clone size: many
V gene: TRBV6-4
CDR3 protein: CASSERGSYNEQFF
CDR3 DNA: TGTGCCAGCAGCGAAAGGGGATCCTACAATGAGCAGTTCTTC

D gene: .
J gene: TRBJ1-2
clone size: few
V gene: TRBV28
CDR3 protein: CASSLQNYGYTF
CDR3 DNA: TGTGCCAGCAGTCTACAGAACTATGGCTACACCTTC

D gene: TRBD2
J gene: TRBJ2-2
clone size: .
V gene: TRBV11-3
CDR3 protein: CASSSLAGATLGELFF
CDR3 DNA: TGTGCCAGCAGCTCCTTAGCGGGAGCGACTCTCGGGGAGCTGTTTTTT

D gene: .
J gene: TRBJ1-5
clone size: .
V gene: TRBV4-3
CDR3 protein: CASSQMDSNQPQHF
CDR3 DNA: TGCGCCAGCAGCCAAATGGACAGCAATCAGCCCCAGCATTTT

D gene: .
J gene: TRBJ2-5
clone size: .
V gene: TRBV4-1
CDR3 protein: CASSRDLGPQETQYF
CDR3 DNA: TGCGCCAGCAGCCGGGACCTGGGGCCACAAGAGACCCAGTACTTC

D gene: .
J gene: TRBJ1-1
clone size: .
V gene: TRBV29-1
CDR3 protein: CTTSRGSSNTEAFF
CDR3 DNA: TGCACCACCTCAAGGGGCAGTTCGAACACTGAAGCTTTCTTT

D gene: .
J gene: TRBJ2-7
clone size: many
V gene: TRBV7-2
CDR3 protein: CASSIDTGAGEQYF
CDR3 DNA: TGTGCCAGCAGCATAGATACCGGTGCAGGCGAGCAGTACTTC

D gene: .
J gene: TRBJ2-3
clone size: .
V gene: TRBV15
CDR3 protein: CATSRAADTQYF
CDR3 DNA: TGTGCCACCAGCAGAGCTGCAGATACGCAGTATTTT

D gene: .
J gene: TRBJ1-1
clone size: .
V gene: TRBV7-9
CDR3 protein: CASSLGESAFF
CDR3 DNA: TGTGCCAGCAGCTTAGGGGAGTCGGCTTTCTTT

D gene: .
J gene: TRBJ1-1
clone size: .
V gene: TRBV14
CDR3 protein: CASSQEGGTEAFF
CDR3 DNA: TGTGCCAGCAGCCAAGAGGGAGGCACCGAAGCTTTCTTT

D gene: TRBD2
J gene: TRBJ2-2
clone size: .
V gene: TRBV6-5
CDR3 protein: CASSYVLAGPGELFF
CDR3 DNA: TGTGCCAGCAGTTACGTTCTAGCGGGACCCGGGGAGCTGTTTTTT

D gene: TRBD1
J gene: TRBJ2-5
clone size: .
V gene: TRBV6-5
CDR3 protein: CASSYEGARQETQYF
CDR3 DNA: TGTGCCAGCAGTTACGAGGGGGCGAGGCAAGAGACCCAGTACTTC

D gene: .
J gene: TRBJ1-1
clone size: .
V gene: TRBV6-1
CDR3 protein: CASSDWGGITEAFF
CDR3 DNA: TGTGCCAGCAGTGATTGGGGCGGTATCACTGAAGCTTTCTTT

D gene: TRBD1
J gene: TRBJ1-1
clone size: .
V gene: TRBV19
CDR3 protein: CASSRQGNTEAFF
CDR3 DNA: TGTGCCAGTAGCAGACAGGGGAACACTGAAGCTTTCTTT

D gene: .
J gene: TRBJ1-1
clone size: .
V gene: TRBV7-2
CDR3 protein: CASSRITRNTEAFF
CDR3 DNA: TGTGCCAGCAGTCGAATCACAAGGAACACTGAAGCTTTCTTT

D gene: .
J gene: TRBJ2-7
clone size: .
V gene: TRBV6-2/TRBV6-3
CDR3 protein: CASSNAGSYEQYF
CDR3 DNA: TGTGCCAGCAGTAATGCCGGGAGCTACGAGCAGTACTTC